These 27 T cell receptor beta chains were sequenced from one sample in a study of patients and donors after allogeneic stem cell transplantation. TCRdb re-called the RT-PCR reads through MiXCR, storing one row per CDR3 protein. The sample has under 200,000 distinct CDR3 sequences, over 25% seen once. Source material: blood, either unsorted or a sorted T cell fraction (not recorded which). The source is a human donor who was either an allogeneic HSCT recipient or a stem cell or donor lymphocyte infusion donor (not recorded which). It is not recorded whose cells these are; they may come from a transplant donor.

This clonotype was counted only a few times. The chain is built from TRBV7-2 and TRBJ2-1; 7 bases are shared with TRBD2. This CDR3 comprises 17 residues. Per germline, CDR1 SGHTA and CDR2 FQGNSA. The trim removed 2 bases at V and 8 bases at J, leaving 15 bases unmatched. The CDR3: CASSLPPAGSPSYEQFF. CDR3 nucleotides: TGTGCCAGCAGCTTACCCCCAGCGGGGAGCCCCAGCTATGAGCAGTTCTTC.

The J gene is TRBJ1-3, the V gene TRBV6-2 or TRBV6-3, with D uncertain. Germline values: CDR1 MNHEY, CDR2 SVGEGT. Deletions cut 0 bases from V and 0 bases from J, with 18 bases between. The CDR3 spans 19 residues. CDR3 coding DNA: TGTGCCAGCAGTTACTCGTCGGGAGCGCTCCCTTACTCTGGAAACACCATATATTTT. Amino acid sequence: CASSYSSGALPYSGNTIYF.

This clonotype was seen a few times. The chain links TRBV5-1 to TRBJ1-2, with D perhaps matching TRBD1 (5 bases). Between the trimmed V and J ends, which lost 4 bases and 7 bases, there was a span of 17 bases. The CDR3 runs to 14 residues. Germline V gene sequence: CDR1 SGHRS, CDR2 YFSETQ. The CDR3 loop reads CASSPGTVWGGYTF. As DNA, the CDR3 is TGCGCCAGCAGCCCAGGGACCGTATGGGGTGGCTACACCTTC.

This rearrangement joins TRBV10-3 to TRBJ2-5; TRBD1 matches at 10 bases. J lost 5 bases, V lost 4 bases, and 1 base had no gene match. The CDR3 runs to 13 residues. The germline CDR1 and CDR2 sequences are ENHRY and SYGVKD. As DNA, the CDR3 is TGTGCCATCAGTGGGACAGGGGGGGAGACCCAGTACTTC. Amino acids: CAISGTGGETQYF.

This clonotype turned up a few times. The chain joins TRBV4-2 to TRBJ2-3; perhaps D is TRBD1 or TRBD2 (5 bases each). Trimming removed 5 bases from V and 5 bases from J, with 5 bases in between. Germline V lookup: CDR1 LGHNA, CDR2 YNFKEQ. This CDR3 contains 11 residues. DNA of the CDR3: TGTGCCAGCAGCGGGGGAGATACGCAGTATTTT. Residues: CASSGGDTQYF.

This clonotype was seen a few times. This chain joins TRBV15 and TRBJ2-7; unclear D gene. Trimming pared 5 bases from V and 5 bases from J, leaving 19 bases between. Germline CDR1 and CDR2: LNHNV and YYDKDF (reference sequence). The CDR3 runs to 15 residues. The CDR3 sequence: CATSAGREVFNEQYF. CDR3 nucleotide sequence: TGTGCCACCAGCGCCGGAAGGGAAGTTTTCAACGAGCAGTACTTC.

This clonotype was counted at least ten times. The rearrangement links TRBV20-1 to TRBJ1-6; D remains unclear. The CDR3 totals 15 residues. The V gene's germline CDR1 is DFQATT and CDR2 SNEGSKA (reference sequence). Trimming pared 3 bases from V and 6 bases from J, leaving 15 bases between. The CDR3 coding sequence is TGCAGTGCTAGGGCCGGGCCCCTGAGTAATTCACCCCTCCACTTT. This codes for CSARAGPLSNSPLHF.

In this sample, this clonotype turned up many times. The rearrangement uses TRBV6-5 and TRBJ1-2; D is undetermined. The ends were cut back, 5 bases at V and 2 bases at J, with 6 bases in the middle. Germline loops: CDR1 MNHEY, CDR2 SVGAGI. The CDR3 length is 12 residues. The CDR3 spells CASSEQNYGYTF. The CDR3 bases are TGTGCCAGCAGTGAACAGAACTATGGCTACACCTTC.

The chain joins TRBV12-3 or TRBV12-4 to TRBJ2-7; D remains unclear. The V gene lost 6 bases and the J gene lost 9 bases, with 12 bases spanning the gap. The length of the CDR3 is 11 residues. CDR3 coding DNA: TGTGCCAGCAGCCTTGGCCCCGGGCAGTACTTC. Translating it yields CASSLGPGQYF.

This chain connects TRBV6-5 to TRBJ2-5; D assignment may be TRBD1 or TRBD2 (5 bases each). V was cut by 1 base and J by 1 base, with 16 bases left in between. The CDR3 is 17 amino acids. The germline V gene encodes CDR1 MNHEY and CDR2 SVGAGI. DNA of the CDR3: TGTGCCAGCAGTTACTTGAATACGGGACCCGGCCAAGAGACCCAGTACTTC. Amino acid sequence: CASSYLNTGPGQETQYF.

This clonotype showed up many times. CDR3 loop: CASSPPYTEAFF. The CDR3 nucleotides read TGTGCCAGCAGCCCTCCATACACTGAAGCTTTCTTT. The chain employs TRBV7-2 and TRBJ1-1; D is unresolved. The length of the CDR3 is 12 residues. The V end lost 5 bases, the J end lost 3 bases, and 7 bases lay between the germline ends. Germline V gene data show CDR1 as SGHTA and CDR2 as FQGNSA.

This clonotype has at least ten counts. This rearrangement joins TRBV6-5 to TRBJ1-6; D call uncertain. The ends were cut back, 2 bases at V and 7 bases at J, with 9 bases in the middle. Germline values: CDR1 MNHEY, CDR2 SVGAGI. The CDR3 is made up of 14 amino acids. As DNA, the CDR3 is TGTGCCAGCAGTTACGCGGACGGGAATTCACCCCTCCACTTT. Translating it yields CASSYADGNSPLHF.

The chain recombines TRBV4-1 with TRBJ2-3; TRBD2 matches at 9 bases. Germline CDR1 is MGHRA and CDR2 is YSYEKL. CDR3 length equals 16 residues. V dropped 2 bases and J dropped 3; count of bases not matched to a gene: 6. CDR3 residues: CASSQTSGYFTDTQYF. The CDR3 nucleotides are TGCGCCAGCAGCCAAACTAGCGGGTACTTTACAGATACGCAGTATTTT.

The CDR3 coding sequence is TGCAGTGCTAGAAGGGTTGAGCAGTTCTTC. It translates to CSARRVEQFF. V usage is TRBV20-1 and J usage is TRBJ2-1; D unclear. Trimming took off 2 bases at V and 9 bases at J, with 5 bases between the two ends. The CDR3 extends over 10 amino acids. Germline V gene data show CDR1 as DFQATT and CDR2 as SNEGSKA (reference sequence).

This clonotype showed up just a few times. The CDR3 DNA reads as TGTGCCAGCAGTCCGGTCGGCGGGAGCACCTACGAGCAGTACTTC. Its protein product is CASSPVGGSTYEQYF. V gene TRBV6-5 combines with J gene TRBJ2-7, with 7 bases fitting TRBD2. The J segment lost 2 bases and the V segment lost 5 bases, leaving 9 bases of the junction unmatched. The CDR3 contains 15 residues. The germline V gene encodes CDR1 MNHEY and CDR2 SVGAGI.

The CDR3 reads CASSDLSGNTIYF. In DNA form, the CDR3 reads TGCGCCAGCAGCGACCTCTCTGGAAACACCATATATTTT. The chain recombines TRBV5-1 with TRBJ1-3; D is ambiguous. Deletions cut 4 bases from V and 0 bases from J, with 5 bases between. The CDR3 consists of 13 residues. Germline V gene lookup returns CDR1 SGHRS and CDR2 YFSETQ.

This clonotype was counted only a few times. This chain joins TRBV20-1 and TRBJ1-5; D is undetermined. CDR1 is DFQATT and CDR2 is SNEGSKA in the germline V gene (reference sequence). The CDR3 loop spans 13 amino acids. Trimming left V 6 bases short and J 7 bases short, with 16 bases between. The CDR3 nucleotides are TGCAGTGCCCGTCCGGACGGCGGACAGCCCCAGCATTTT. It codes for CSARPDGGQPQHF.

V usage is TRBV6-5 and J usage is TRBJ2-1; 12 bases are a match to TRBD2. Germline V gene sequence: CDR1 MNHEY, CDR2 SVGAGI. Trimming cost V 7 bases and J 8 bases; bases outside gene matches: 12. The CDR3 loop spans 16 amino acids. The CDR3 region is CASTYAATSGSHEQFF. The CDR3, as DNA: TGTGCCAGCACCTACGCGGCGACTAGCGGGAGCCATGAGCAGTTCTTC.

This clonotype occurred a few times. The chain recombines TRBV15 with TRBJ2-1, with TRBD2 as a possible D gene (6 bases). Germline lookup yields CDR1 LNHNV and CDR2 YYDKDF (reference sequence). This CDR3 is built from 18 residues. V lost 4 bases, J lost 3 bases, and 22 bases lay in between. The CDR3: CATSTNQDGRVLYNEQFF. The DNA for the CDR3 is TGTGCCACCAGCACGAATCAGGACGGGAGAGTGCTCTACAATGAGCAGTTCTTC.

The chain joins TRBV10-3 to TRBJ2-7; 10 bases are a match to TRBD2. The CDR3 has 15 residues. CDR1 ENHRY and CDR2 SYGVKD come from the germline V gene. The junction had 6 bases not matched to a gene; V was cut back by 3 bases and J by 4 bases. The CDR3 spells CAISDLAGVGYEQYF. The CDR3 bases are TGTGCCATCAGTGACCTAGCGGGAGTCGGATACGAGCAGTACTTC.

V is TRBV28 and J is TRBJ1-2; no reliable D call. Between the trimmed V and J ends, which lost 5 bases and 2 bases, there was a span of 6 bases. The CDR3 spans 12 residues. Germline-derived CDR1 and CDR2 are MDHEN and SYDVKM. In DNA, the CDR3 is TGTGCCAGCAGTACAACGAACTATGGCTACACCTTC. It yields the protein CASSTTNYGYTF.

This chain uses TRBV12-3 or TRBV12-4 with TRBJ2-7, with TRBD2 matching over 14 bases. The V gene end was trimmed by 6 bases and the J gene end by 4 bases; junction bases not matched to a gene: 5. This CDR3 region has 15 residues. The CDR3 reads CASSWGLAGEYEQYF. DNA of the CDR3: TGTGCCAGCAGCTGGGGACTAGCGGGAGAGTACGAGCAGTACTTC.

The gene calls are TRBV20-1 and TRBJ2-3, with unresolved D. Germline V gene data show CDR1 as DFQATT and CDR2 as SNEGSKA (reference sequence). V was shortened by 4 bases and J by 6 bases, with 23 bases between the two germline ends. The CDR3 runs to 16 residues. The CDR3 region is CSAKHLLRMLADTQYF. In DNA, the CDR3 is TGCAGTGCTAAACATCTGCTCCGGATGCTCGCGGATACGCAGTATTTT.

The sample holds a few counts of this clonotype. The CDR3 DNA sequence: TGCGCCAGCAGCTTGGGAGCCCATAACACCGGGGAGCTGTTTTTT. Amino acid sequence: CASSLGAHNTGELFF. The V and J genes are TRBV5-1 and TRBJ2-2; no clear D gene. This CDR3 is built from 15 residues. Trimming took 0 bases from V and 2 from J, leaving 8 bases between them. Per germline, CDR1 SGHRS and CDR2 YFSETQ. The variable domain in full, with the rest retrieved from reference TRBV5-1 and TRBJ2-2, is KAGVTQTPRYLIKTRGQQVTLSCSPISGHRSVSWYQQTPGQGLQFLFEYFSETQRNKGNFPGRFSGRQFSNSRSEMNVSTLELGDSALYLCASSLGAHNTGELFFGEGSRLTVL.

At least ten counts were recorded for this clonotype. CDR3: CASGLFFDTPENTEAFF. CDR3 DNA sequence: TGTGCCAGCGGACTTTTCTTTGATACTCCAGAAAACACTGAAGCTTTCTTT. The chain joins TRBV12-3 or TRBV12-4 to TRBJ1-1, with D unclear. CDR3 length equals 17 residues. V shed 8 bases and J shed 2 bases, with 24 bases lying between them.

V usage is TRBV9 and J usage is TRBJ2-5; 7 bases fit TRBD1. CDR1 is SGDLS and CDR2 is YYNGEE in the germline V gene. V was clipped by 3 bases and J by 3 bases; unmatched bases: 8. This CDR3 is 15 amino acids long. DNA for the CDR3: TGTGCCAGCAGCGCACTCGGGACAGCAAAAGAGACCCAGTACTTC. Translation gives CASSALGTAKETQYF.

This clonotype showed up just a few times. The rearrangement uses TRBV20-1 and TRBJ2-2, with 7 bases fitting TRBD1. This CDR3 region has 15 residues. The J segment lost 3 bases and the V segment lost 3 bases, leaving 7 bases of the junction unmatched. The germline V gene encodes CDR1 DFQATT and CDR2 SNEGSKA (reference sequence). DNA for the CDR3: TGCAGTGCTAGGTCGGTTCAGGGGGACACCGGGGAGCTGTTTTTT. Translation: CSARSVQGDTGELFF.